This T cell receptor beta chain originates from a study of shared clonotypes between healthy human individuals. Study results and caveats: Inspection by rarefaction showed sorted-subset sequencing to be incomplete despite large depth.

TCRdb keeps only in-frame clones here, not all; method: immunoSEQ multiplex PCR. The sample contains about 2.3 million clones, 80% to 95% of which appear only once. There were only Caucasian adults among the donors, and all lived in Nashville, Tennessee. As to this clone: The antigen is not known. The sample carries other DNA sequences with the same CDR3.

From germline, CDR1 is SGHRS and CDR2 YFSETQ. V trimming: 1 base; J trimming: 5 bases; junction bases outside the gene matches: 3. The CDR3 spans 15 residues. The sample consisted of naive CD4+ T cells from PBMCs. The subset denotes: CD45RA+ positively selected. The TCR sequence derives from a man aged 18 to 29 in good health. Some clones in this sample may be carry-over from other donors' samples. J is TRBJ2-1 and V is TRBV5-1, with 10 bases lining up with TRBD1. The CDR3 DNA sequence: TGCGCCAGCAGCTTGTTGGGACAGGGGAACAATGAGCAGTTCTTC. Its translation: CASSLLGQGNNEQFF.